The present T cell receptor (beta chain) was sequenced within a study of T-cell memory formation after mild COVID-19 listed by TCRdb under 2021. Turning to the overall study: Most TCR sequence clusters were specific to one of the two donors. Two young, previously healthy adult volunteers made up the cohort, one male and one female. In a couple of donors, T-cell clones that expanded and contracted after mild COVID-19 were followed by sequencing TCRalpha and TCRbeta repertoires longitudinally. The study at large found these results: Contracting CD4+ clones appeared mostly in the CM and EM memory subsets, whereas CD8+ clones were enriched in EMRA. Balanced CD4/CD8 phenotypes were observed for clones contracting from day 15 to 85, whereas a bias towards CD4+ was observed for a second wave of clones expanding from day 15 to 37. Some responding clones were detected in pre-infection memory, which suggested that pre-existing cross-reactive memory T cells had joined the SARS-CoV-2 response. The second-wave clones that peaked on day 37 were not confirmed to be SARS-CoV-2 specific. The study included only a couple of mild cases, and larger cohorts that include severe cases with pre-infection samples were judged to be necessary.

The CDR3 numbers 13 residues from cysteine through phenylalanine. The retained sequence is limited to the CDR3, 39 bases, with the frame set at the first base. V and J lose 0 bases and 7 bases, and a span of 12 bases separates them. Per the germline V gene (reference sequence), GTSNPN is the CDR1 and SVGIG is the CDR2. Ficoll-Paque density gradient centrifugation was used to isolate PBMCs. For sequencing, an Illumina NovaSeq 6000 was employed. TCRalpha and TCRbeta cDNA libraries were built by 5'RACE with constant-segment primers, adding sample barcodes and unique molecular identifiers. RNA was extracted from every sample with Trizol reagent. Libraries were amplified in two PCR steps, with a second sample barcode and Illumina TruSeq adapters added in the second step. Sequencing of libraries was performed on an Illumina NovaSeq with 2 x 150 bp paired-end reads. The paper's processing steps were these. With migec v1.2.7, reads were demultiplexed and then collapsed into UMI-guided consensus sequences. With mixcr v2.1.11, UMI consensuses were aligned to TRA and TRB V and J templates and assembled into clonotypes. A clonotype was counted as expanded or contracted only when both edgeR and NoisET called the clonotype significant, with the noise models trained on biological replicates. For edgeR calls, the thresholds were a false discovery rate-adjusted p below 0.01 and a log2 fold-change of 1. As an exploratory analysis of dynamics, max-normalized trajectories of the 1000 most abundant clonotypes were examined with PCA combined with hierarchical clustering. Each responding clone was given a CD4 or CD8 phenotype based on the CD4+ and CD8+ repertoires, which had been sequenced separately. TCRdb applied fastp at Q25 and MiXCR to the public reads, then kept only in-frame beta chains. All rows with the same CDR3 protein become a single entry with the most common DNA and genes. None of the V and J calls come from the authors' own analysis; TCRdb made them. The sample table shows about 430,000 distinct CDR3 sequences, and roughly 17% are seen once. The ten largest account for around a fifth of the sample.

This clonotype turned up a few times. The specificity of this receptor is unknown. It has no much larger one-base neighbor in the sample; base qualities were not kept. The specimen was PBMCs or a T cell subset sorted from them (not recorded which). This chain is built from TRBV30 and TRBJ2-5; TRBD2 is a possible D gene, resting on 5 matching bases. The source of this sequence is a man aged 18 to 30 who had mild COVID-19 (a few samples of this study predate the infection). The sample titles of this study are shuffled in the database, so cell type and time point are left out; the donor was told from shared clones. The base sequence is TGTGCCTGGAGTGTCGGCGGGCGATTGACCCAGTACTTC. It encodes CAWSVGGRLTQYF.